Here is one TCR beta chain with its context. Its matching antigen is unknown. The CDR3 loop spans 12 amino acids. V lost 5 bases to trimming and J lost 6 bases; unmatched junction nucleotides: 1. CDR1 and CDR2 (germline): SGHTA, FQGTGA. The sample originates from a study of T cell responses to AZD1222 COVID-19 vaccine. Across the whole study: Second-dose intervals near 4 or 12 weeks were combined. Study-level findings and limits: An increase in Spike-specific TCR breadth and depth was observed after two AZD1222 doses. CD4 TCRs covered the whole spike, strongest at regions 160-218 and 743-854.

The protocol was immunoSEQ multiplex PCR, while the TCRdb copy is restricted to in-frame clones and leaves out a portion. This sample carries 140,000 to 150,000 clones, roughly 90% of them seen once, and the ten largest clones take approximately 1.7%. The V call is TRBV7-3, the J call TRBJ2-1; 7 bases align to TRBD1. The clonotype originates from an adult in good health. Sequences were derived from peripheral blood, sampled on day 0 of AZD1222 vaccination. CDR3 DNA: TGTGCCAGCAGCCGGACAGGCAATGAGCAGTTCTTC. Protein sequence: CASSRTGNEQFF. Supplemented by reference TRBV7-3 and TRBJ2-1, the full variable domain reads GAGVSQTPSNKVTEKGKYVELRCDPISGHTALYWYRQSLGQGPEFLIYFQGTGAADDSGLPNDRFFAVRPEGSVSTLKIQRTERGDSAVYLCASSRTGNEQFFGPGTRLTVL.